The clone carrying this T cell receptor beta chain was observed a handful of times. Sample-barcoded 5' priming and a J-beta primer mix drove a second PCR of roughly 7 to 11 cycles. MiXCR, run by TCRdb on the 5' RACE reads, gives a single entry per CDR3 protein. Among about 1,800,000 distinct CDR3 sequences listed, approximately 30% were seen once. The data originate from a study of blood T cells in healthy people across ages. Whole-study context: Capture by template switching was about one barcoded beta molecule per two T cells.

Total RNA, at least 6 micrograms per sample, came from PBMCs. Sequencing input: blood. The clonotype was recovered from a woman aged 25 to 39 in good health.

CDR3 DNA sequence: TGTGCCAGCAGTGAGAGAGGAGCGGATACGCAGTATTTT. Its translation: CASSERGADTQYF. This rearrangement joins TRBV21-1 to TRBJ2-3. TRBV21-1 is labeled a pseudogene. CDR3 length equals 13 residues.